These 5 T cell receptor beta chains were sequenced from one sample in a study of T cell repertoires in ileal Crohn's disease. Regarding time point: neoterminal ileum biopsy at postoperative endoscopy, about 6 months after surgery. TCRdb's copy holds only in-frame clones and misses some; the assay was immunoSEQ multiplex PCR. The table has about 62,000 clones, roughly nine tenths seen once. The sample was ileal tissue. All receptors come from an adult with Crohn's disease.

V usage is TRBV19 and J usage is TRBJ1-1; 8 positions match TRBD1. V gave up 5 bases and J gave up 7 bases; unmatched junction bases: 3. Germline loops: CDR1 LNHDA, CDR2 SQIVND (reference sequence). CDR3 length: 12 residues. The CDR3 spells CASSHRGFEAFF. CDR3 DNA sequence: TGTGCCAGTAGTCACAGGGGGTTTGAAGCTTTCTTT.

This clone is a singleton in its sample. The chain carries TRBV18 and TRBJ1-2; tentative D call: TRBD1 (6 bases). Germline V gene lookup returns CDR1 KGHSH and CDR2 LQKENI. V lost 0 bases, J lost 7 bases, and 12 bases lay in between. The CDR3 is 14 amino acids. The CDR3, as DNA: TGTGCCAGCTCACCACCGGGGGGGCCGTTTGGCTACACCTTC. This encodes CASSPPGGPFGYTF.

The rearrangement links TRBV27 to TRBJ1-1; D remains ambiguous. V was shortened by 1 base and J by 4 bases, with 16 bases between the two germline ends. The CDR3 is made up of 16 amino acids. Germline loops: CDR1 MNHEY, CDR2 SMNVEV (reference sequence). The CDR3, as DNA: TGTGCCAGCAGTTTATACCTTTCAAACAGCGGCACTGAAGCTTTCTTT. Its protein is CASSLYLSNSGTEAFF.

V gene TRBV5-4 combines with J gene TRBJ1-4; D is possibly TRBD1 (5 bases). The germline gives CDR1 SGHNT, CDR2 YYREEE (reference sequence). The CDR3 has 15 residues. Trimming took 2 bases from V and 7 from J, leaving 15 bases between them. The CDR3, as DNA: TGTGCCAGCAGCTTTCAAGGGGCGCGAGGTGAAAAACTGTTTTTT. Encoded protein: CASSFQGARGEKLFF.

The V call is TRBV15, the J call TRBJ1-1; 8 nucleotides match TRBD1. The CDR3 loop spans 13 amino acids. Trimming took 6 bases from V and 5 from J; bases not matched to a gene: 5. CDR1 and CDR2 from the germline V gene are LNHNV and YYDKDF (reference sequence). This chain's CDR3 is CATSLDRATEAFF. The CDR3 DNA is TGTGCCACCAGTCTGGACAGGGCGACTGAAGCTTTCTTT.